This T cell receptor (beta chain) was sequenced for a study of shared clonotypes between healthy human individuals. The overall study: The donor group consisted of two women and a few men, aged 18 to 49. Used for every donor were three CD4 naive, three CD4 memory, two CD8 naive and one CD8 memory plate.

For each subset, genomic DNA was distributed in equal portions over several immunoSEQ plates. Produced via immunoSEQ multiplex PCR; TCRdb's table is partial and in-frame only. The table includes roughly 550,000 clones, around 95% detected once. The CDR3 extends over 15 amino acids. Per germline, CDR1 SGHVS and CDR2 FQNEAQ. J lost 3 bases, V lost 5 bases, and 6 bases had no gene match. Terminally differentiated effector memory CD45RA+ cells were excluded by CCR7 positive selection of CD45RO-negative cells. Sequenced material: naive CD8+ T cells sorted from blood. The chain uses TRBV7-8 and TRBJ2-2; 7 bases line up with TRBD1. This TCR was recovered from a woman aged 25-40 years in good health. The CDR3 here is CASSLRGTDTGELFF. The CDR3 nucleotides read TGTGCCAGCAGCCTGCGAGGGACAGACACCGGGGAGCTGTTTTTT.